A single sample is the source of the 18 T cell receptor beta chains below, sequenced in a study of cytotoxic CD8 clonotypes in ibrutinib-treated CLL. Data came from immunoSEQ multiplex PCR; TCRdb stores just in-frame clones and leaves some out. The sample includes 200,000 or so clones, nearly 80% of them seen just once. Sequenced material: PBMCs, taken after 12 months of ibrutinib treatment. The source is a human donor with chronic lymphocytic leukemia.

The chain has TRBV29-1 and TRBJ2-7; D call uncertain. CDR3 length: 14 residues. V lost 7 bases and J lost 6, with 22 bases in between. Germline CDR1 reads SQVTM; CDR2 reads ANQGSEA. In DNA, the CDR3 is TGCAGCGCCCTCGCAGGCAAAGGTCCTCGCGAGCAGTACTTC. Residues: CSALAGKGPREQYF.

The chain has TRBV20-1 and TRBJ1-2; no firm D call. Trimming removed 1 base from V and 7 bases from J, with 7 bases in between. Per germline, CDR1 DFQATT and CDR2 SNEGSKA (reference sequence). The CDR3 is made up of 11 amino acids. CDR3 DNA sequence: TGCAGTGCTAGAGTAGAAGTTGGCTACACCTTC. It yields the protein CSARVEVGYTF.

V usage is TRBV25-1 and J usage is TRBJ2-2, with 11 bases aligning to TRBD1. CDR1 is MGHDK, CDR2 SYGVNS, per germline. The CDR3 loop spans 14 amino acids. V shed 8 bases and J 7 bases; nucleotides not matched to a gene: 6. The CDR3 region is CASYRTGGGGELFF. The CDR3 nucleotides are TGTGCCAGCTATAGGACAGGGGGCGGCGGGGAGCTGTTTTTT.

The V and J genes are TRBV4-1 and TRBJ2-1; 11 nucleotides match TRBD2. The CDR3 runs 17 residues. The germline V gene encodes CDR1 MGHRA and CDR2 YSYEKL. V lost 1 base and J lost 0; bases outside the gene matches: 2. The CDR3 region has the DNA TGCGCCAGCAGCCAAGTAGGACTAGCGGGCTCCTACAATGAGCAGTTCTTC. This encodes CASSQVGLAGSYNEQFF.

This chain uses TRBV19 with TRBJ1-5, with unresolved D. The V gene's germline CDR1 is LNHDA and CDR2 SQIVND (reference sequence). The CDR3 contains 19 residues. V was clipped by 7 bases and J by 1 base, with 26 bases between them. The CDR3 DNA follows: TGTGCCAGTACCCCCTTGACCCTTTTTACCAACGGCAGCAATCAGCCCCAGCATTTT. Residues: CASTPLTLFTNGSNQPQHF.

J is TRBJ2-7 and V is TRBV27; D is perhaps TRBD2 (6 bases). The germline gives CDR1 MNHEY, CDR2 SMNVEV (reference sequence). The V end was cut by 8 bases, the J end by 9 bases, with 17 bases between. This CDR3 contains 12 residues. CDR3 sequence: CASGPRPEGQYF. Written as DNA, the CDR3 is TGTGCCAGCGGCCCACGTCCGGAGGGGCAGTACTTC.

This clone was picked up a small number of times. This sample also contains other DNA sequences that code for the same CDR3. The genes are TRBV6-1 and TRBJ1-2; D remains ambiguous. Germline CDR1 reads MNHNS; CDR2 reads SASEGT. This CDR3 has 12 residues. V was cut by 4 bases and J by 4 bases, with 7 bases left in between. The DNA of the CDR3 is TGTGCCAGCAGTGGCAGCTCCTATGGCTACACCTTC. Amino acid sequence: CASSGSSYGYTF.

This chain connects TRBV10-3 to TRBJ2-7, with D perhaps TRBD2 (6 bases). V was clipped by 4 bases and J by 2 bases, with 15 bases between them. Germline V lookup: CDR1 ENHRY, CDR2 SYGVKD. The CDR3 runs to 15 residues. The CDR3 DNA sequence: TGTGCCATCAGTGGAGGTAGCGGAGCCCCCTACGAGCAGTACTTC. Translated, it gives CAISGGSGAPYEQYF.

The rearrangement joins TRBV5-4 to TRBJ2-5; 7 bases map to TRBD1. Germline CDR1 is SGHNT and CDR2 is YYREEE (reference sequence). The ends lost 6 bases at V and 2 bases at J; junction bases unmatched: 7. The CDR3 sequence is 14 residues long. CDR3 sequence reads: CASKSTGRQETQYF. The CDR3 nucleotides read TGTGCCAGCAAGTCGACAGGGCGACAAGAGACCCAGTACTTC.

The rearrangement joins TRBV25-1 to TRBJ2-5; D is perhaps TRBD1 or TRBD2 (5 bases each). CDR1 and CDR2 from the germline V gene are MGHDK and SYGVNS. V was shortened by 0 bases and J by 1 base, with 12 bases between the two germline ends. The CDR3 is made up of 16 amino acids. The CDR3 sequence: CASSEYDWDLQETQYF. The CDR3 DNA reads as TGTGCCAGCAGTGAATATGACTGGGACCTCCAAGAGACCCAGTACTTC.

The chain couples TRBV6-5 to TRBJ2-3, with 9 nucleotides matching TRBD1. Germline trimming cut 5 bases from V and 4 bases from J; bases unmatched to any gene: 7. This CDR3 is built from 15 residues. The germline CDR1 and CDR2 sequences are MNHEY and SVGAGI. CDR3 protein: CASSPLGTGSDTQYF. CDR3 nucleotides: TGTGCCAGCAGTCCCTTAGGGACAGGGTCAGATACGCAGTATTTT.

The CDR3 coding sequence is TGTGCCAGCAGTGGGGTGTTTTCGGGGGAAGACGAGCAGTACTTC. Translation gives CASSGVFSGEDEQYF. J is TRBJ2-7 and V is TRBV2; D is possibly TRBD2 (6 bases). Trimming left V 4 bases short and J 5 bases short, with 18 bases between. Germline V gene sequence: CDR1 SNHLY, CDR2 FYNNEI. The CDR3 is made up of 15 amino acids.

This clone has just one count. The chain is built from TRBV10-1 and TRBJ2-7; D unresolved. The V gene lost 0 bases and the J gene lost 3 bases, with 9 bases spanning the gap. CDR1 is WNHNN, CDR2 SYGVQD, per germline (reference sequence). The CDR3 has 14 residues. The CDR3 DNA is TGCGCCAGCAGTGAGTCTTCGGACCGCTACGAGCAGTACTTC. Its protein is CASSESSDRYEQYF.

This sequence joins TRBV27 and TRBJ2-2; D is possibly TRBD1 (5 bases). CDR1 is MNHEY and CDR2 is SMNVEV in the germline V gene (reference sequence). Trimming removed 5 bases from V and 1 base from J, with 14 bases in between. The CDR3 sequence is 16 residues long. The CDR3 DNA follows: TGTGCCAGCAGTACAACAGACAGAGGGAACACCGGGGAGCTGTTTTTT. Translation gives CASSTTDRGNTGELFF.

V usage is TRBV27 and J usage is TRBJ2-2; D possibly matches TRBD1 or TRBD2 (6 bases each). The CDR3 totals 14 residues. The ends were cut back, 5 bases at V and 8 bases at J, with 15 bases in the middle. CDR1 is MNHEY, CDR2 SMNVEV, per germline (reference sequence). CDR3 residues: CASSLGGILGELFF. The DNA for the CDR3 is TGTGCCAGCAGTCTAGGGGGGATTTTAGGGGAGCTGTTTTTT.

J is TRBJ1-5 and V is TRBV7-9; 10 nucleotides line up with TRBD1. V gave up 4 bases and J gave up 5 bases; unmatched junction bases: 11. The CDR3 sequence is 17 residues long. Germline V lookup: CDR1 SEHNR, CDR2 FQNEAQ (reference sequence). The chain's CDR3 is CASSSGQGTWGHQPQHF. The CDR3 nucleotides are TGTGCCAGCAGCTCGGGACAGGGGACGTGGGGCCATCAGCCCCAGCATTTT.

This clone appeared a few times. CDR3 nucleotide sequence: TGTGCCAGCAGCCCACCCCCTCTCGGCAGGCTGGGTCCCGGGGAGCTGTTTTTT. The encoded protein is CASSPPPLGRLGPGELFF. The V call is TRBV11-3, the J call TRBJ2-2; no clear D. Between the trimmed V and J ends, which lost 5 bases and 6 bases, there was a span of 25 bases. CDR3 length: 18 residues. Germline V CDR1 and CDR2: SGHNT, YENEEA.

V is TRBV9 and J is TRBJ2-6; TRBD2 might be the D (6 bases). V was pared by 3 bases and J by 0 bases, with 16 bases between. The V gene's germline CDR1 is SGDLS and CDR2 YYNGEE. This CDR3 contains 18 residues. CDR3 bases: TGTGCCAGCAGCGCCCTTGGCGGGATGGGCTCTGGGGCCAACGTCCTGACTTTC. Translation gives CASSALGGMGSGANVLTF.